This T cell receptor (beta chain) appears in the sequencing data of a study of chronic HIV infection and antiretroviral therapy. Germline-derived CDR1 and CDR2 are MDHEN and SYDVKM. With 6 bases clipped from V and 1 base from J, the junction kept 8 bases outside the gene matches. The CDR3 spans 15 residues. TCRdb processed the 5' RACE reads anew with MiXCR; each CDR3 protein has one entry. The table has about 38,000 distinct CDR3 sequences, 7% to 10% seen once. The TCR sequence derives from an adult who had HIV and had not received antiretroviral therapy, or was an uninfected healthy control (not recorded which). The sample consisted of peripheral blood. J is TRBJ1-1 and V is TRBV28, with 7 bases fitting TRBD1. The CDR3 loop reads CASRTRQGKNTEAFF. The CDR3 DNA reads TGTGCCAGCAGGACCCGACAGGGAAAGAACACTGAAGCTTTCTTT.